This TCR beta chain derives from a study of T cell repertoires in cytomegalovirus infection. About the research overall: TCR beta signatures that were public indicated CMV infection and matching HLA type. General study points: Carriage of CMV together with the relevant HLA was identifiable through cumulative public TCR beta family frequency.

TCRdb itself ran the reads through MiXCR, one entry per CDR3 protein. The table records under 800,000 distinct CDR3 sequences, roughly 24% of them present only once. The CDR3 sequence is 14 residues long. Trimming stripped 2 bases from V and 8 bases from J, with 15 bases between. Germline V gives CDR1 MNHEY, CDR2 SMNVEV (reference sequence). Remarks on this clonotype: The antigen is unknown.

The chain combines TRBV27 with TRBJ1-2; D is possibly TRBD1 (5 bases). The source is a human donor in good health (CMV status not recorded). Some clones in this sample may be carry-over from other donors' samples. The sample comprised CD8+ T cells from PBMCs. The CDR3 DNA sequence: TGTGCCAGCAGTTTAGGGGGAGGGAGGCGCGGCTACACCTTC. Its translation: CASSLGGGRRGYTF.